The present TCR beta chain was sequenced within a study of CD8 T cells in acute hepatitis C reinfection (dated by TCRdb to about 2021). At the level of the whole study: The TCRbeta repertoire of CD8+ T cells specific for the HCV NS3-1073 epitope was profiled during acute infection and after viral clearance. Paired acute and follow-up samples were contributed by four spontaneous resolvers.

This clone appeared a single time. There is no known antigen for this receptor. No qualities accompany the bases; no much larger clone lies one base away. The CDR3 starts with the cysteine, ends with the phenylalanine, and has 18 residues. The retained sequence is limited to the CDR3, 54 bases, with the frame set at the first base. The V end loses 2 bases and the J end loses 0 bases, and a stretch of 17 bases separates them. CDR1 and CDR2, looked up from the germline V gene, are MDHEN and SYDVKM. The meaning of the sample's time point label: naive CD8 control sorted from an acute-time-point sample. Enrolled in the Montreal Hepatitis C Cohort (HEPCO) in Canada, the donors were people who inject drugs, and these donors were followed every 3 months. Acute primary HCV infection was defined as a positive HCV RNA or antibody test after a negative test within the previous 24 weeks. Antibodies against CD3, CD8 and CD45RO were used for surface staining, and dead cells were excluded with an aqua fixable dye. The cohort included roughly eight spontaneous resolvers, defined as subjects with HCV RNA clearance within 24 weeks. Frozen stocks of peripheral blood mononuclear cells were first thawed, after which negative isolation of CD8+ T cells was carried out using the MACS CD8+ T cell Isolation Kit. A BD FACSAria II cell sorter was used to sort the cells.

The FACS-sorted cells had their genomic DNA extracted, and the commercial immunoSEQ service was used to sequence the TCRbeta chains. The paper's data handling went like this. The repertoire data were analyzed using ImmunoSEQ Analyzer software v3.0 and R v3.5.1. Sequences containing stop codons or out-of-frame rearrangements were removed, so only productive rearrangements were analyzed. The sequencing provider supplied the Simpson diversity, Shannon entropy, CDR3 length and nucleotide addition metrics. Based on frequency, clonotypes were placed into dominant, sub-dominant, low or lowest abundance groups, and clonotypes under 0.1% were left out of most analyses. A CDR3 amino acid clonotype was called public if the clonotype appeared in at least two subjects at a cumulative frequency of at least 0.5%. TCRdb took over this immuneACCESS table, retaining in-frame rearrangements with V and J assigned. Such tables are incomplete; in checked studies, under half of the missing clones stem from an unresolved V gene, and the remainder is unexplained. V and J calls and clone size are given by that table; D and trimming were obtained from the DNA. This sample gives fewer than 40,000 clones in total; roughly 85% of them show up just once. 9.5% to 13% of the sample is in the top ten clones.

What the study reported, not specific to this receptor: Diversity in the NS3-1073 specific repertoires was high, and no significant differences in diversity emerged among acute resolver, follow-up resolver and acute chronic samples. Roughly twelve public clonotypes were found regardless of outcome, and V04-02/J02-02 was used by one public clonotype. All groups showed preferential use of the TRBV04 and TRBV06 gene families, a pattern that overrepresentation in the naive pool did not explain. Because bulk sequencing covered only the TCRbeta chain, the alphabeta pairing of the public clonotypes could not be determined. CDR3 sequences shared with other epitopes were rare, and differing sequencing approaches may have limited exact matching. No follow-up repertoires were available for chronically infected subjects, since NS3-1073 specific cells were too rare to be sorted.

The V and J segments used are TRBV28 and TRBJ2-4; 6 matching bases give a weak D call of TRBD1. The receptor was isolated from a young woman who spontaneously cleared hepatitis C infection. Sequencing input: naive CD8+ T cells from PBMCs. Explained via the paper, the cell subset or site label denotes: sorted total naive CD45RO-negative CD8+ T cells. The CDR3 protein is CASSLSPRTELAKNIQYF. The bases are TGTGCCAGCAGTTTAAGCCCAAGGACAGAACTAGCCAAAAACATTCAGTACTTC.